Shown below are 10 T cell receptor beta chains from a single sample sequenced in a study of blood T cell repertoires in COVID-19. The protocol was immunoSEQ multiplex PCR, while the TCRdb copy is restricted to in-frame clones and leaves out a portion. This sample has just over 30,000 clones, with 80% to 90% found just once. The sequenced sample consisted of peripheral blood. The receptors stem from a woman in her 40s with active or convalescent COVID-19.

The chain links TRBV11-3 to TRBJ2-3, with 11 bases identical to TRBD1. Unmatched junction bases numbered 3, after V lost 4 bases and J lost 6 bases. The CDR3 length is 14 residues. The V gene's germline CDR1 is SGHNT and CDR2 YENEEA. As DNA, the CDR3 is TGTGCCAGCAGCTGGGGACAGGGGGTGGATACGCAGTATTTT. Translating it yields CASSWGQGVDTQYF.

The chain is built from TRBV19 and TRBJ2-7; the D gene is possibly TRBD1 (6 bases). The CDR3 sequence is 14 residues long. Trimming shortened V by 4 bases and J by 6 bases, and 16 bases separated the two germline ends. Germline V lookup: CDR1 LNHDA, CDR2 SQIVND (reference sequence). The CDR3 DNA is TGTGCCAGTAGTACGCAACAGGGTGGAGGCGAGCAGTACTTC. Its translation: CASSTQQGGGEQYF. Complete variable domain (other parts from reference TRBV19 and TRBJ2-7): DGGITQSPKYLFRKEGQNVTLSCEQNLNHDAMYWYRQDPGQGLRLIYYSQIVNDFQKGDIAEGYSVSREKKESFPLTVTSAQKNPTAFYLCASSTQQGGGEQYFGPGTRLTVT.

The table lists this clone with a few counts. V gene TRBV5-1 combines with J gene TRBJ1-2; the match to TRBD1 covers 10 bases. Germline loops: CDR1 SGHRS, CDR2 YFSETQ. The CDR3 length is 14 residues. V gave up 4 bases and J gave up 4 bases; unmatched junction bases: 4. The CDR3 bases are TGCGCCAGCAGCCCCGGACAGGGGGTCTATGGCTACACCTTC. Its translation: CASSPGQGVYGYTF.

This chain uses TRBV30 with TRBJ1-6; TRBD1 matches at 8 bases. The CDR3 covers 17 residues. In germline, CDR1 is GTSNPN, CDR2 SVGIG (reference sequence). V lost 3 bases and J lost 0; bases outside the gene matches: 7. CDR3 DNA: TGTGCCTGGAGGCCACGACAGGGGCTCTCCTATAATTCACCCCTCCACTTT. This sequence encodes CAWRPRQGLSYNSPLHF. Supplemented by reference TRBV30 and TRBJ1-6, the full variable domain reads SQTIHQWPATLVQPVGSPLSLECTVEGTSNPNLYWYRQAAGRGLQLLFYSVGIGQISSEVPQNLSASRPQDRQFILSSKKLLLSDSGFYLCAWRPRQGLSYNSPLHFGNGTRLTVT.

The chain combines TRBV11-2 with TRBJ1-2, with D perhaps TRBD1 (5 bases). The CDR3 runs to 14 residues. CDR1 is SGHAT and CDR2 is FQNNGV in the germline V gene. Trimming shortened V by 5 bases and J by 8 bases, and 18 bases separated the two germline ends. The CDR3: CASSPWGDSWGYTF. The CDR3 DNA is TGTGCCAGCAGCCCCTGGGGGGATTCTTGGGGCTACACCTTC.

V gene TRBV5-1 combines with J gene TRBJ2-4; D gene unclear. Trimming took 4 bases from V and 0 from J, leaving 8 bases between them. Germline lookup yields CDR1 SGHRS and CDR2 YFSETQ. The CDR3 sequence is 14 residues long. In nucleotides, the CDR3 is TGCGCCAGCAGCGATACTATAGCCAAAAACATTCAGTACTTC. It specifies CASSDTIAKNIQYF.

The J gene is TRBJ2-7, the V gene TRBV7-2, with D tentatively TRBD1 (6 bases). Trimming stripped 1 base from V and 9 bases from J, with 13 bases between. The CDR3 has 13 residues. The germline CDR1 and CDR2 sequences are SGHTA and FQGNSA. The CDR3, as DNA: TGTGCCAGCAGCTTAGAAGCAGGGGCCAGGCAGTACTTC. Translation: CASSLEAGARQYF.

This chain links TRBV6-5 with TRBJ1-1; 8 bases are a match to TRBD1. Trimming took 6 bases from V and 4 from J; bases not matched to a gene: 7. The CDR3 consists of 14 residues. Looked up from germline, CDR1 is MNHEY and CDR2 is SVGAGI. This chain's CDR3 is CASSKTGDVTEAFF. For the CDR3, the DNA is TGTGCCAGCAGCAAGACAGGGGATGTCACTGAAGCTTTCTTT.

The chain uses TRBV3-1 (or the pseudogene TRBV3-2) and TRBJ2-7; D is undetermined. The CDR3 has 12 residues. The V end lost 1 base, the J end lost 5 bases, and 6 bases lay between the germline ends. The germline gives CDR1 LGHDT, CDR2 YNNKEL (reference sequence). DNA of the CDR3: TGTGCCAGCAGCCAAGGCGTACACGAGCAGTACTTC. Translation: CASSQGVHEQYF.

The gene calls are TRBV5-1 and TRBJ2-4; 9 nucleotides align to TRBD2. V dropped 2 bases and J dropped 0; count of bases not matched to a gene: 9. The length of the CDR3 is 18 residues. Germline CDR1 and CDR2: SGHRS and YFSETQ. The CDR3 DNA reads TGCGCCAGCAGCTTTGTGGATAGCGGGGGTCTAGCCAAAAACATTCAGTACTTC. This sequence encodes CASSFVDSGGLAKNIQYF.